A selection of T cell receptor beta chains follows, all from one sample in a study of early T cells in non-severe SARS-CoV-2 infection. TCRdb fed the 5' RACE reads into MiXCR, producing one record per CDR3 protein. The table has some 58,000 distinct CDR3 sequences, around 11% seen once. The sequenced sample was whole blood, obtained at baseline. These receptors were obtained from an adult who was a healthcare worker with PCR-confirmed SARS-CoV-2 infection or an uninfected control (not recorded which). Each CDR3 is given with its conserved first and last residue. The order of the fields is V gene, J gene, D gene, clone size, CDR3 protein, CDR3 DNA. D genes are given only for firm matches. For some rows the clone size is stated as once, few or many, or as a class when expanded; others skip it.

TRBV7-9	TRBJ2-4	.	many	CASSLAAGAKNIQYF	TGTGCCAGCAGCTTGGCGGCGGGTGCCAAAAACATTCAGTACTTC
TRBV9	TRBJ2-7	.	few	CASSAERTGASYEQYF	TGTGCCAGCAGCGCAGAACGGACGGGAGCCTCCTACGAGCAGTACTTC
TRBV7-8	TRBJ2-1	.	few	CASSLEQRGNEQFF	TGTGCCAGCAGCTTAGAACAGAGGGGCAATGAGCAGTTCTTC
TRBV7-7	TRBJ2-2	.	few	CASSSSGVPGELFF	TGTGCTAGCAGCTCCTCAGGGGTACCCGGGGAGCTGTTTTTT
TRBV10-3	TRBJ2-7	.	many	CAISPNNHEQYF	TGTGCCATCAGTCCTAACAACCACGAGCAGTACTTC
TRBV13	TRBJ2-1	TRBD2	many	CASSLDLAAHNEQFF	TGTGCCAGCAGCTTGGATCTAGCGGCCCACAATGAGCAGTTCTTC
TRBV20-1	TRBJ2-1	TRBD2	.	CSASGGSNNEQFF	TGCAGCGCGAGCGGGGGGAGTAACAATGAGCAGTTCTTC
TRBV7-3	TRBJ2-7	.	many	CASSLEGSPSYEQYF	TGTGCCAGCAGCTTAGAAGGTAGCCCCTCCTACGAGCAGTACTTC
TRBV12-3/TRBV12-4	TRBJ1-1	.	few	CASSFLQENTEAFF	TGTGCCAGCAGTTTCCTTCAGGAGAACACTGAAGCTTTCTTT
TRBV15	TRBJ2-5	.	.	CATSKWSQETQYF	TGTGCCACCAGTAAGTGGTCTCAAGAGACCCAGTACTTC
TRBV7-2	TRBJ1-3	TRBD1	.	CASSLGGQGISGNTIYF	TGTGCCAGCAGCTTAGGCGGACAGGGGATCTCTGGAAACACCATATATTTT
TRBV13	TRBJ2-2	.	few	CASSLLPVARSGTGELFF	TGTGCCAGCAGCCTCCTCCCTGTTGCTCGGTCTGGCACCGGGGAGCTGTTTTTT
TRBV9	TRBJ2-3	TRBD2	.	CASSPPGGAGGPDTQYF	TGTGCCAGCAGCCCCCCCGGTGGTGCGGGGGGGCCAGATACGCAGTATTTT
TRBV11-2	TRBJ2-7	.	.	CASQGAYEQYF	TGTGCCAGCCAGGGTGCTTACGAGCAGTACTTC
TRBV7-8	TRBJ1-1	TRBD1	.	CASSLADRVVNTEAFF	TGTGCCAGCAGCTTAGCGGACAGGGTAGTGAACACTGAAGCTTTCTTT
TRBV13	TRBJ1-1	TRBD1	many	CASRLGTGILEAFF	TGTGCCAGCAGACTCGGGACAGGGATTTTAGAAGCTTTCTTT
TRBV15	TRBJ1-2	.	.	CATSRDRGGNYGYTF	TGTGCCACCAGCAGAGACCGGGGAGGAAACTATGGCTACACCTTC
TRBV7-6	TRBJ2-7	.	few	CASSLNPPYEQYF	TGTGCCAGCAGCTTAAACCCCCCGTACGAGCAGTACTTC
TRBV7-8	TRBJ2-6	TRBD1	many	CASSLADREAGANVLTF	TGTGCCAGCAGCTTAGCGGACAGGGAGGCTGGGGCCAACGTCCTGACTTTC
TRBV5-4	TRBJ1-2	TRBD1	many	CASSLDRGTGVRHYGYTF	TGTGCCAGCAGCTTGGACAGGGGCACGGGAGTTCGGCACTATGGCTACACCTTC
TRBV20-1	TRBJ1-3	.	many	CSARDQFRPSSSGNTIYF	TGCAGTGCTAGAGATCAATTTCGGCCGTCGAGCTCTGGAAACACCATATATTTT
TRBV7-2	TRBJ2-7	.	.	CASSLAGPNYEQYF	TGTGCCAGCAGCTTAGCGGGGCCCAACTACGAGCAGTACTTC
TRBV3-1	TRBJ1-6	.	.	CASSQGQGASPLHF	TGTGCCAGCAGCCAAGGTCAGGGAGCTTCACCCCTCCACTTT
TRBV7-9	TRBJ2-1	.	many	CASSPQGDRPNEQFF	TGTGCCAGCAGCCCACAGGGTGACAGACCCAATGAGCAGTTCTTC
TRBV9	TRBJ2-5	.	few	CASSVAPSVETQYF	TGTGCCAGCAGCGTAGCCCCCTCCGTTGAGACCCAGTACTTC
TRBV19	TRBJ1-2	.	few	CASKGMTNYGYTF	TGTGCCAGTAAGGGTATGACTAACTATGGCTACACCTTC
TRBV30	TRBJ2-7	TRBD1	few	CAWSVGGDRWGEQYF	TGTGCCTGGAGTGTCGGCGGGGACAGGTGGGGAGAGCAGTACTTC
TRBV12-3/TRBV12-4	TRBJ1-1	.	many	CASSTRNTEAFF	TGTGCCAGCAGTACGAGGAACACTGAAGCTTTCTTT
TRBV7-9	TRBJ2-7	.	few	CASSLLGGKEQYF	TGTGCCAGCAGCTTGCTGGGGGGAAAGGAGCAGTACTTC
TRBV27	TRBJ1-2	.	many	CASSSQQAAPYGYTF	TGTGCCAGCAGTTCCCAACAGGCCGCCCCTTATGGCTATACCTTC
TRBV7-7	TRBJ1-1	.	.	CASSLNSATEAFF	TGTGCTAGCAGCTTAAATTCTGCGACTGAAGCTTTCTTT
TRBV21-1	TRBJ2-5	.	.	CASSKRRAPQETQYF	TGTGCCAGCAGCAAACGCCGCGCCCCCCAAGAGACCCAGTACTTC
TRBV2	TRBJ2-5	.	.	CASKAVPSSRETQYF	TGTGCCAGCAAGGCTGTCCCTAGCTCCCGCGAGACCCAGTACTTC
TRBV7-2	TRBJ1-1	.	few	CASSSQSQGNTEAFF	TGTGCCAGCAGCTCGCAATCGCAGGGGAACACTGAAGCTTTCTTT
TRBV19	TRBJ2-1	TRBD2	.	CASSMRGGQYEQFF	TGTGCCAGTAGTATGCGGGGGGGGCAGTATGAGCAGTTCTTC
TRBV11-2	TRBJ2-5	.	few	CASSLGRETQYF	TGTGCCAGCAGCTTAGGGCGGGAGACCCAGTACTTC
TRBV14	TRBJ2-7	.	few	CASSQYSHEQYF	TGTGCCAGCAGCCAATACAGTCACGAGCAGTACTTC
TRBV12-3/TRBV12-4	TRBJ1-2	TRBD1	many	CASRTQGSGYTF	TGTGCCAGCAGGACACAGGGGTCCGGCTACACCTTC
TRBV12-3/TRBV12-4	TRBJ1-2	.	few	CASSPSDRGYTF	TGTGCCAGCAGTCCGTCGGATCGTGGCTACACCTTC
TRBV11-2	TRBJ1-1	.	few	CASSPPGRNTEAFF	TGTGCCAGCAGCCCCCCAGGGCGGAACACTGAAGCTTTCTTT